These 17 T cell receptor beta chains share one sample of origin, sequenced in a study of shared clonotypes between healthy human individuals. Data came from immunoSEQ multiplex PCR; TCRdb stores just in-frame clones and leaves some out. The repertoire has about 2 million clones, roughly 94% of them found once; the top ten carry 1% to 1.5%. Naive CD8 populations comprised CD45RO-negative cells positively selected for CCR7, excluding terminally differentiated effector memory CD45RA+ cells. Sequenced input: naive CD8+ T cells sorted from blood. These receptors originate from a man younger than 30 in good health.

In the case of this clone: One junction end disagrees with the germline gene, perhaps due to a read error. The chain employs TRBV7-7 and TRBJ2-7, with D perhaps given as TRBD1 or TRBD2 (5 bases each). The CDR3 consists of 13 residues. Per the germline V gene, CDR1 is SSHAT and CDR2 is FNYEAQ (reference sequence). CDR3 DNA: TGTGCTAGCAGCTTAGGGGTGGGACACGAGCAGTACTTC. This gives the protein CASSLGVGHEQYF.

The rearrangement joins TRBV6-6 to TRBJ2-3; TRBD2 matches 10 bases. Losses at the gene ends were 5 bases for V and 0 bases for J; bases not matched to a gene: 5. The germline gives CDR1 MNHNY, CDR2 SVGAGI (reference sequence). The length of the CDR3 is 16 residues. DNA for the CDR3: TGTGCCAGCAGTCCTTCTAGCGGGGGAAGCACAGATACGCAGTATTTT. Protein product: CASSPSSGGSTDTQYF.

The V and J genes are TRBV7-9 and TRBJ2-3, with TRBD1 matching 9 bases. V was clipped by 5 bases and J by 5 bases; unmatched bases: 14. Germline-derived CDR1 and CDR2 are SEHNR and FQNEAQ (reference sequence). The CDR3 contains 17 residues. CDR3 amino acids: CASSDDLDRGGLDTQYF. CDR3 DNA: TGTGCCAGCAGCGATGACCTGGACAGGGGTGGGTTAGATACGCAGTATTTT.

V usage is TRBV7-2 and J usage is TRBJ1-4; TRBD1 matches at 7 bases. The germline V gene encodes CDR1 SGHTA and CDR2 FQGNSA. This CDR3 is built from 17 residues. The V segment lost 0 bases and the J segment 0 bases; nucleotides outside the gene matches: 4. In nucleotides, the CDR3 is TGTGCCAGCAGCTTAGCTGACAGGGAAGCAACTAATGAAAAACTGTTTTTT. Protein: CASSLADREATNEKLFF.

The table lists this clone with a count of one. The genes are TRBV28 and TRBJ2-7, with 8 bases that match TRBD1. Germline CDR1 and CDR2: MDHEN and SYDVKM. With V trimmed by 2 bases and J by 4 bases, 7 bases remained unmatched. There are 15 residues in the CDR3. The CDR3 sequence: CASSLQGATTYEQYF. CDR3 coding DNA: TGTGCCAGCAGTTTACAGGGGGCCACCACTTACGAGCAGTACTTC. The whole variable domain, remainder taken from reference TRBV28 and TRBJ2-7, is DVKVTQSSRYLVKRTGEKVFLECVQDMDHENMFWYRQDPGLGLRLIYFSYDVKMKEKGDIPEGYSVSREKKERFSLILESASTNQTSMYLCASSLQGATTYEQYFGPGTRLTVT.

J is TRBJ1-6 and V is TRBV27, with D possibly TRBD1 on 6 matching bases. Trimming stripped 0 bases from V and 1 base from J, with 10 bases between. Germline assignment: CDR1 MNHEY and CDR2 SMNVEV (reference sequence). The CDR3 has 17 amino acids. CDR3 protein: CASSLSPGQSYNSPLHF. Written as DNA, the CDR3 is TGTGCCAGCAGTTTATCTCCAGGACAGTCCTATAATTCACCCCTCCACTTT.

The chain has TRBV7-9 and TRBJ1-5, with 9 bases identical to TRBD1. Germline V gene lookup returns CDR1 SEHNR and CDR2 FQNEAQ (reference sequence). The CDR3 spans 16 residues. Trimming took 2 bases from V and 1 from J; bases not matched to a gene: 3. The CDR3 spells CASSLSTGGSNQPQHF. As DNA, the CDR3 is TGTGCCAGCAGCTTATCGACAGGGGGGAGCAATCAGCCCCAGCATTTT. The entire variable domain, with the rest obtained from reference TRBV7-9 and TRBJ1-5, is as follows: DTGVSQNPRHKITKRGQNVTFRCDPISEHNRLYWYRQTLGQGPEFLTYFQNEAQLEKSRLLSDRFSAERPKGSFSTLEIQRTEQGDSAMYLCASSLSTGGSNQPQHFGDGTRLSIL.

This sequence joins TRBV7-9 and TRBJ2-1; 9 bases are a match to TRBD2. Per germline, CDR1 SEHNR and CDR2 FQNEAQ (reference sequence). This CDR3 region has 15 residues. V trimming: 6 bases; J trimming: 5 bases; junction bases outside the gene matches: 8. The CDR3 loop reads CASRLRTSADNEQFF. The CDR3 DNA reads TGTGCCAGCAGACTTAGGACTAGCGCCGACAATGAGCAGTTCTTC. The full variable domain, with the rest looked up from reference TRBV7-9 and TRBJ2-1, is DTGVSQNPRHKITKRGQNVTFRCDPISEHNRLYWYRQTLGQGPEFLTYFQNEAQLEKSRLLSDRFSAERPKGSFSTLEIQRTEQGDSAMYLCASRLRTSADNEQFFGPGTRLTVL.

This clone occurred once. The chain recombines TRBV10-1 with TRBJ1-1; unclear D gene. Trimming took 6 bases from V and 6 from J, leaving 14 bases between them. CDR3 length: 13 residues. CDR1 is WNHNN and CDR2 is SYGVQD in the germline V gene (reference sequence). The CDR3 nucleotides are TGCGCCAGCAGCGACCCGGGGTTCCCTGAAGCTTTCTTT. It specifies CASSDPGFPEAFF.

The CDR3 region has the DNA TGTGCCAGCAGTTTAGGGATCGGGCTAGACCCCTCCTACGAGCAGTACTTC. This sequence encodes CASSLGIGLDPSYEQYF. The rearrangement links TRBV28 to TRBJ2-7; D remains ambiguous. Germline V gene lookup returns CDR1 MDHEN and CDR2 SYDVKM. The CDR3 runs 17 residues. Trimming shortened V by 2 bases and J by 0 bases, and 17 bases separated the two germline ends.

The CDR3 nucleotides are TGTGCCAGCAGCCAAGCCCCCGGGACAGGGCTCACAGATACGCAGTATTTT. Protein product: CASSQAPGTGLTDTQYF. The chain recombines TRBV7-9 with TRBJ2-3, with TRBD1 matching 9 bases. This CDR3 spans 17 amino acids. V lost 5 bases and J lost 2; bases outside the gene matches: 11. Germline V CDR1 and CDR2: SEHNR, FQNEAQ (reference sequence).

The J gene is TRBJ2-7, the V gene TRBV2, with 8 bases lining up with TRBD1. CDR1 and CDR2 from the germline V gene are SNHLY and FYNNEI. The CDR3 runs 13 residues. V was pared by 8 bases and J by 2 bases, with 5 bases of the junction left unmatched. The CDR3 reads CASLGTGTYEQYF. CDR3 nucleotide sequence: TGTGCCAGCCTGGGGACAGGTACCTACGAGCAGTACTTC.

The CDR3: CATFSGTSDYEQYF. The CDR3 DNA reads as TGTGCAACTTTCTCCGGGACTAGCGATTACGAGCAGTACTTC. The chain combines TRBV6-9 with TRBJ2-7; 10 bases are shared with TRBD2. From germline, CDR1 is MNHGY and CDR2 SVAAGI. The CDR3 runs 14 residues.

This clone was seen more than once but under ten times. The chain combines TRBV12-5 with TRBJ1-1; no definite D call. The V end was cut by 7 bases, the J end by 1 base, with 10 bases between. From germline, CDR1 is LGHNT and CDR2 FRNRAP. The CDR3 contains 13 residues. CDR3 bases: TGTGCTAGTGACCAAGATGAGAACACTGAAGCTTTCTTT. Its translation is CASDQDENTEAFF. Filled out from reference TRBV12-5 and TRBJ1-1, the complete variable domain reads DARVTQTPRHKVTEMGQEVTMRCQPILGHNTVFWYRQTMMQGLELLAYFRNRAPLDDSGMPKDRFSAEMPDATLATLKIQPSEPRDSAVYFCASDQDENTEAFFGQGTRLTVV.

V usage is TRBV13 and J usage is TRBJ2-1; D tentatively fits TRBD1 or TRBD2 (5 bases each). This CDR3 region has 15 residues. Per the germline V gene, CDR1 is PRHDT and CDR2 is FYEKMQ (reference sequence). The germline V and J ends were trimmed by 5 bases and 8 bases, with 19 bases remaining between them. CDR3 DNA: TGTGCCAGCAGCCTCCGGGACCCGGGTGTGGATGAGCAGTTCTTC. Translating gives CASSLRDPGVDEQFF.

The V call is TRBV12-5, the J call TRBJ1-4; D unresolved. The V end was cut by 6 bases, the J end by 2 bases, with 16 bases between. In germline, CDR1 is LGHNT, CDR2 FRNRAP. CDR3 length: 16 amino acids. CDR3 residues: CASGPWDATTNEKLFF. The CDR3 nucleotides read TGTGCTAGTGGCCCCTGGGATGCTACGACTAATGAAAAACTGTTTTTT.

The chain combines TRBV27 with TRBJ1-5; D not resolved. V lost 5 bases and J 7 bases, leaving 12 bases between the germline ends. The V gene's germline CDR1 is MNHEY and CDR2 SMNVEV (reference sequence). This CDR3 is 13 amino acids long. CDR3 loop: CASSPRTGQPQHF. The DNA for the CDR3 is TGTGCCAGCAGTCCACGGACGGGCCAGCCCCAGCATTTT.